This is a list of T cell receptor beta chains from one sample in a study of PD-L1 blockade in urothelial cancer. The assay was immunoSEQ multiplex PCR, and TCRdb's table has in-frame clones only and misses some. The data show 33,000 or so clones, approximately 80% seen once. Source: PBMCs, taken around atezolizumab (anti-PD-L1) treatment. These receptors came from a man aged 60-69 years with urothelial cancer. Each CDR3 is given without its conserved first and last residue. Fields, in order: CDR3 length, clone size, V gene, J gene, CDR3 protein. For some rows the clone size is stated as once, few or many, or as a class when expanded; others skip it.

12	.	TRBV6-1	TRBJ1-1	ASPPTGRNTEAF
12	.	TRBV19	TRBJ2-1	ASSSRGAYNEQF
13	.	TRBV5-8	TRBJ1-1	ASSSGQGEMAEAF
17	.	TRBV23-1	TRBJ1-3	ASSQRPRGHTVPGNTIY
14	few	TRBV28	TRBJ2-2	ASTPSGGPKAGELF
13	.	TRBV6-1	TRBJ2-2	ASSQTGVNTGELF
14	.	TRBV4-1	TRBJ1-2	ASSQSTLVGGYGYT
15	.	TRBV7-3	TRBJ2-6	ASSTGTGGTGANVLT
13	.	TRBV29-1	TRBJ2-7	SATRRDRGSYEQY
12	.	TRBV2	TRBJ2-5	ASSVLVRGETQY
11	few	TRBV2	TRBJ1-6	ASRQGIGSPLH
10	.	TRBV6-1	TRBJ1-2	ASREQGSGYT
13	.	TRBV27	TRBJ2-3	ASSFRTGQGDTQY
14	.	TRBV4-1	TRBJ1-2	ASSQVLRGRYYGYT
13	.	TRBV18	TRBJ1-5	ASSPFGQSNQPQH
9	.	TRBV20-1	TRBJ1-2	SAQENYGYT
18	once	TRBV28	TRBJ2-7	ASSSPQGLAGGAVLGEQY
15	.	TRBV4-1	TRBJ1-3	ASSQGGGSLSGNTIY
12	medium-sized	TRBV11-3	TRBJ1-6	ASSLTSRGSPLH
12	.	TRBV5-1	TRBJ2-7	ASSTYSGSYEQY
11	.	TRBV6-1	TRBJ2-2	ASSAGLIGELF
13	.	TRBV5-4	TRBJ2-3	ASILRGGNTDTQY
10	.	TRBV11-2	TRBJ2-7	ASSRQGGEQY
11	few	TRBV6-6	TRBJ2-2	ASIRSDTGELF
13	.	TRBV9	TRBJ1-1	ASSVSGGESTEAF
14	.	TRBV5-1	TRBJ2-5	ASSLEGYGGRETQY
13	.	TRBV5-4	TRBJ2-3	ASSLGQGVGDTQY
15	.	TRBV28	TRBJ1-1	AGSTIGSGKMNTEAF
10	once	TRBV15	TRBJ1-1	ATSRVTVEAF
13	.	TRBV11-3	TRBJ2-5	ASSTRDSEQETQY
18	.	TRBV6-1	TRBJ2-3	ASSEWPSGERPRVTDTQY
12	.	TRBV5-6	TRBJ1-2	ASNSWQGYYGYT
11	.	TRBV18	TRBJ1-4	ASSLLDSEKLF
13	.	TRBV4-1	TRBJ1-2	ASSQVDGRDYGYT
9	medium-sized	TRBV5-5	TRBJ1-1	ASSLPGGAF
9	.	TRBV20-1	TRBJ2-3	SARDGDTQY
13	.	TRBV2	TRBJ2-4	ASIQGANTKNIQY